The following is a T cell receptor beta chain sequence with its context. Its antigen is undetermined. Naive-designated CD8 cells lacked CD45RO, were positively enriched for CCR7, and omitted terminally differentiated effector memory CD45RA+ cells. This entry comes from a study of shared clonotypes between healthy human individuals. Study in general: Three plates each covered CD4 naive and memory; CD8 naive two, CD8 memory one. Study-wide points: Inspection by rarefaction showed sorted-subset sequencing to be incomplete despite large depth. Among several donors, approximately 5% of naive CD4 clonotypes were found in common. Generally, naive subsets (rather than memory subsets) showed larger estimated richness.

Profiling relied on immunoSEQ multiplex PCR, and the TCRdb table lists in-frame clones only, not all of them. The sample consists of hundreds of thousands of clones, roughly 95% of them appearing once. With 3 bases removed from V and 0 bases from J, the gap between germline ends came to 16 bases. This CDR3 is built from 17 residues. Germline V gene data show CDR1 as MNHNS and CDR2 as SASEGT. The receptor was derived from a woman in her 30s in good health. The sample consisted of naive CD8+ T cells sorted from blood. This chain connects TRBV6-1 to TRBJ2-3; D possibly corresponds to TRBD2 (6 bases). The CDR3: CASSDLFGGISTDTQYF. CDR3 DNA sequence: TGTGCCAGCAGTGATTTGTTTGGCGGGATTAGCACAGATACGCAGTATTTT.